The TCR beta chain under discussion was sequenced for a study of T cell responses to AZD1222 COVID-19 vaccine. A remark on this clone: Its antigen is unidentified.

Broader study findings: At study baseline, merely more than 5 AZD1222 recipients were seropositive. Of spike-specific TCRs, nearly half reportedly target regions left unmutated in variants.

V lost 8 bases, J lost 7 bases, and 11 bases lay in between. Germline CDR1 reads MNHEY; CDR2 reads SMNVEV (reference sequence). This CDR3 is 11 amino acids long. Method: immunoSEQ multiplex PCR; TCRdb's copy keeps in-frame clones and lacks some. The profile shows some 120,000 clones, 75% to 95% of them singletons. The sequence came from an adult in good health. The chain has TRBV27 and TRBJ1-1, with D possibly being TRBD1 (5 bases). The sample consisted of peripheral blood, taken on day 0 of AZD1222 vaccination. The CDR3 region is CASWDVGEAFF. The CDR3 DNA follows: TGTGCCAGCTGGGACGTCGGTGAAGCTTTCTTT.